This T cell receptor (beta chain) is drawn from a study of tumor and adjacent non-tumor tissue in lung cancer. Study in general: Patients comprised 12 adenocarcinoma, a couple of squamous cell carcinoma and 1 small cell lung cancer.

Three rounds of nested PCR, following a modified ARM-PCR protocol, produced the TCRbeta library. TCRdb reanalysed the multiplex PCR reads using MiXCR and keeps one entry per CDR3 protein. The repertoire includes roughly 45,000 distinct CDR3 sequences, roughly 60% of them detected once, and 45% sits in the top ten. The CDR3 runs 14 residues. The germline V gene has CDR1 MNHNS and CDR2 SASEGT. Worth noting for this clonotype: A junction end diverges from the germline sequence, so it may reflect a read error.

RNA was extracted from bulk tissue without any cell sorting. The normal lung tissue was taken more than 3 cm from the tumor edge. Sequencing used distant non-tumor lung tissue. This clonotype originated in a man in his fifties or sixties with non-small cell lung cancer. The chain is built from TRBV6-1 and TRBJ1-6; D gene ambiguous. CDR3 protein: CASSAGPYNSPLRF. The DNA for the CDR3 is TGTGCTAGCAGTGCGGGTCCGTATAATTCACCCCTCCGCTTT.